Described below is a single T cell receptor (beta chain) sequence and its context. What it binds is unknown. Documented treatment: roughly 10-day PBMC culture with coronavirus spike peptide pools or control peptides (ViraFEST assay). For ViraFEST, peptide pools expanded antigen-specific T cells, after which the TCRs were sequenced. With the Oncomine TCR Beta short-read assay, DNA from cultured CD4+ T cells was sequenced. A single record per CDR3 protein comes from TCRdb applying MiXCR to the PCR reads. The sample shows about 12,000 distinct CDR3 sequences, 60% of them seen only once. This sample stems from a study of vaccination and CD4 T cells after COVID-19. V gave up 3 bases and J gave up 2 bases, with 17 bases separating them. The CDR3 has 15 amino acids. Looked up from germline, CDR1 is DFQATT and CDR2 is SNEGSKA (reference sequence).

The chain combines TRBV20-1 with TRBJ2-7; TRBD2 might be the D (6 bases). This TCR derives from a human donor who had recovered from COVID-19. The sequenced sample consisted of CD4+ T cells from blood, cultured in vitro. Written as DNA, the CDR3 is TGCAGTGCTAGTGTTGGGGGGATAATCACCTACGAGCAGTACTTC. Translated, it gives CSASVGGIITYEQYF.